Shown below are 9 T cell receptor beta chains from a single sample sequenced in a study of blood T cell repertoires in COVID-19. Clones were read by immunoSEQ multiplex PCR, and TCRdb kept only the in-frame ones, dropping some. The repertoire has some 350,000 clones, around nine tenths of them found once; the top ten carry 3%. Sequencing was performed on peripheral blood. Receptors originate from a human donor in a cohort sampled during active COVID-19.

The chain recombines TRBV7-8 with TRBJ2-3; 16 bases align to TRBD2. Germline V gene data show CDR1 as SGHVS and CDR2 as FQNEAQ. The CDR3 is 18 residues long. The V and J ends lost 5 bases and 5 bases, in that order; junction bases with no gene match: 10. The CDR3 DNA follows: TGTGCCAGCAGCCGAGGGACTAGCGGGGGGGCCAGGCGAGATACGCAGTATTTT. Its translation: CASSRGTSGGARRDTQYF.

V and J are TRBV15 and TRBJ1-4; D is undetermined. Between the trimmed V and J ends, which lost 0 bases and 2 bases, there was a span of 7 bases. This CDR3 has 15 residues. In germline, CDR1 is LNHNV, CDR2 YYDKDF (reference sequence). CDR3 in amino acids: CATSRDWSTNEKLFF. Written as DNA, the CDR3 is TGTGCCACCAGCAGAGATTGGAGTACTAATGAAAAACTGTTTTTT.

The CDR3: CASSWGSQGEQFF. The CDR3, as DNA: TGCGCCAGCAGCTGGGGCTCCCAAGGAGAGCAGTTCTTC. The chain is built from TRBV5-1 and TRBJ2-1; D may be TRBD1 (5 bases). The CDR3 length is 13 residues. The germline V gene has CDR1 SGHRS and CDR2 YFSETQ. V was clipped by 3 bases and J by 10 bases, with 14 bases between them.

V is TRBV4-1 and J is TRBJ1-2; TRBD1 matches at 8 bases. V lost 0 bases and J lost 8; bases outside the gene matches: 8. Germline-derived CDR1 and CDR2 are MGHRA and YSYEKL. The CDR3 sequence is 15 residues long. The CDR3: CASSQEPGQGRGYTF. The CDR3 region has the DNA TGCGCCAGCAGCCAAGAACCCGGACAGGGAAGGGGCTACACCTTC.

The rearrangement joins TRBV12-3 or TRBV12-4 to TRBJ1-2; D might be TRBD1 (5 bases). The CDR3 runs to 13 residues. Trimming took off 4 bases at V and 4 bases at J, with 10 bases between the two ends. Here the CDR3 reads CASSYTGFYGYTF. CDR3 coding DNA: TGTGCCAGCAGTTACACAGGATTCTATGGCTACACCTTC.

V usage is TRBV5-1 and J usage is TRBJ1-2, with D perhaps TRBD1 (6 bases). There are 13 residues in the CDR3. The V end was cut by 0 bases, the J end by 7 bases, with 10 bases between. CDR1 is SGHRS, CDR2 YFSETQ, per germline. The CDR3 nucleotides read TGCGCCAGCAGCTTGGAGGGGGATGGTGGCTACACCTTC. It translates to CASSLEGDGGYTF.

As to this clone: This sample includes further DNA sequences coding for the same CDR3. The chain couples TRBV4-1 to TRBJ2-7, with 12 bases aligning to TRBD2. The germline V gene has CDR1 MGHRA and CDR2 YSYEKL. V lost 1 base, J lost 3 bases, and 1 base stayed unmatched. The CDR3 has 15 amino acids. DNA for the CDR3: TGCGCCAGCAGCCAAGGGACTAGCGGGAACTACGAGCAGTACTTC. It encodes CASSQGTSGNYEQYF.

This rearrangement joins TRBV5-8 to TRBJ1-6; D remains ambiguous. The CDR3 length is 17 residues. The V gene's germline CDR1 is SGHTS and CDR2 YDEGEE. V lost 5 bases and J 0 bases, leaving 15 bases between the germline ends. The CDR3 nucleotides read TGTGCCAGCAGGGAGGATTACACGAGCTCCTATAATTCACCCCTCCACTTT. Residues: CASREDYTSSYNSPLHF.

V and J are TRBV3-1 (or the pseudogene TRBV3-2) and TRBJ1-2; tentative D call: TRBD1 (5 bases). Trimming took off 3 bases at V and 2 bases at J, with 10 bases between the two ends. The germline V gene encodes CDR1 LGHDT and CDR2 YNNKEL (reference sequence). The CDR3 covers 14 residues. The CDR3 region has the DNA TGTGCCAGCAGCCACCGCAGGGCCAACTATGGCTACACCTTC. It encodes CASSHRRANYGYTF.